Given below is one T cell receptor (beta chain) in context. Germline lookup yields CDR1 MNHEY and CDR2 SVGAGI. V lost 5 bases and J lost 3; bases outside the gene matches: 3. The CDR3 length is 13 residues. This sample was included in a study of blood T cell repertoires in COVID-19. Whole-study context: The United States, Italy and Spain provided the acute and convalescent COVID-19 samples. Sample material is recorded as cDNA or gDNA derived from T cells, B-cell-depleted T cells, or PBMCs.

Per the original data handling: Reference gene primer amplification gave nucleated cell count estimates. Using immunoSEQ multiplex PCR, the repertoire was profiled, and TCRdb retains in-frame clones only, with some absent. V, J and clone size are taken as reported in that table, and D and trimming were inferred from the DNA itself. The table has about 69,000 clones, almost 80% seen once. The TCR comes from a man between 60 and 75 years old with acute or convalescent COVID-19. V is TRBV6-5 and J is TRBJ2-7; TRBD1 matches 8 bases. Specimen: peripheral blood. The CDR3 sequence: CASSRTGSYEQYF. CDR3 nucleotides: TGTGCCAGCAGTAGGACAGGGAGCTACGAGCAGTACTTC.